This TCR beta chain was obtained from a study of metastatic and nonmetastatic thyroid tumors. Study background: Repertoire comparisons spanned blood and tumor or nodule tissue from malignant and benign thyroid patients.

This clone was seen ten or more times. The antigen remains undetermined. MiXCR re-clonotyped the PCR reads for TCRdb. The data hold about 40,000 clones, with 17% observed a single time. Study-level findings and limits: For both blood and tumor, malignant thyroid tumors reportedly showed significantly higher TCR beta diversity than benign nodules did.

Thyroid surgery was performed in patients who had received no treatment beforehand. The TCR sequence derives from a female donor with papillary thyroid cancer or a benign thyroid nodule (not recorded which). Some clones in this sample may be carry-over from other donors' samples. The sample consisted of tumor tissue.

CDR3 sequence reads: CAWREERGGQPQHF. The CDR3 coding sequence is TGTGCCTGGAGGGAAGAGCGTGGGGGTCAGCCCCAGCATTTT. The chain couples TRBV30 to TRBJ1-5; maybe TRBD1 (5 bases). Trimming stripped 3 bases from V and 6 bases from J, with 15 bases between. Germline CDR1 and CDR2: GTSNPN and SVGIG (reference sequence). The CDR3 consists of 14 residues.